The 19 T cell receptor beta chains given below trace back to one sample, sequenced in a study of blood T cell repertoires in COVID-19. Repertoires were generated with immunoSEQ multiplex PCR, while TCRdb's copy carries only in-frame clones and drops some. The sample includes 200,000 to 250,000 clones, more than 75% of them seen just once. The sequenced sample was peripheral blood. Every receptor here comes from a man aged 50-60 years who had recovered from COVID-19.

This clone has just one count. The chain couples TRBV6-5 to TRBJ2-3; D is perhaps TRBD2 (5 bases). Trimming left V 7 bases short and J 0 bases short, with 14 bases between. The CDR3 runs 15 residues. Germline-derived CDR1 and CDR2 are MNHEY and SVGAGI. The CDR3 sequence is CASKRTGPSTDTQYF. The CDR3 DNA follows: TGTGCCAGCAAAAGGACTGGACCTAGCACAGATACGCAGTATTTT.

This chain links TRBV7-9 with TRBJ1-6; D may be TRBD1 (6 bases). Germline CDR1 and CDR2: SEHNR and FQNEAQ (reference sequence). This CDR3 spans 16 amino acids. The V end was cut by 1 base, the J end by 10 bases, with 17 bases between. The CDR3 is CASSLDYGRGYSPLHF. In DNA form, the CDR3 reads TGTGCCAGCAGCTTAGACTACGGCAGGGGTTACTCACCCCTCCACTTT.

This clone was seen just once. The rearrangement links TRBV10-1 to TRBJ2-7; 8 bases are a match to TRBD1. CDR3 size: 14 residues. The J segment lost 8 bases and the V segment lost 5 bases, leaving 11 bases of the junction unmatched. The germline V gene has CDR1 WNHNN and CDR2 SYGVQD (reference sequence). The CDR3 coding sequence is TGCGCCAGCAGTAGCCAGGGGGCCATTGGGAAGCAGTACTTC. Encoded protein: CASSSQGAIGKQYF.

This clone was seen only once. The gene calls are TRBV18 and TRBJ2-7; no firm D call. Germline CDR1 is KGHSH and CDR2 is LQKENI. Trimming cost V 6 bases and J 4 bases, with 10 bases left between them. The CDR3 has 12 amino acids. DNA of the CDR3: TGTGCCAGCTCTGCCATCAGTTACGAGCAGTACTTC. Encoded protein: CASSAISYEQYF.

The rearrangement joins TRBV5-5 to TRBJ1-5; a weak D match, TRBD1 (5 bases). The V end was cut by 3 bases, the J end by 5 bases, with 15 bases between. Germline V gene lookup returns CDR1 SGHKS and CDR2 YYEKEE (reference sequence). CDR3 length: 15 residues. The CDR3: CASSSRYGGYQPQHF. CDR3 bases: TGTGCCAGCAGCTCTAGATATGGGGGGTATCAGCCCCAGCATTTT.

CDR3 bases: TGTGCCAGCTCACCACCCCGGACAGGGGGGATCTACGAGCAGTACTTC. This codes for CASSPPRTGGIYEQYF. This chain uses TRBV18 with TRBJ2-7; the match to TRBD1 covers 10 bases. The CDR3 extends over 16 amino acids. V was clipped by 0 bases and J by 3 bases; unmatched bases: 5. Germline lookup yields CDR1 KGHSH and CDR2 LQKENI.

The chain has TRBV7-9 and TRBJ2-5; no clear D gene. The length of the CDR3 is 14 residues. Trimming removed 1 base from V and 1 base from J, with 7 bases in between. In germline, CDR1 is SEHNR, CDR2 FQNEAQ (reference sequence). In DNA, the CDR3 is TGTGCCAGCAGCTTAGTCATAGTCCAAGAGACCCAGTACTTC. It specifies CASSLVIVQETQYF.

The genes are TRBV6-5 and TRBJ2-6; D possibly corresponds to TRBD2 (5 bases). The CDR3 extends over 15 amino acids. V lost 6 bases and J lost 2, with 11 bases in between. The V gene's germline CDR1 is MNHEY and CDR2 SVGAGI. The CDR3 protein is CASREEVPGANVLTF. DNA of the CDR3: TGTGCCAGCAGGGAGGAAGTACCTGGGGCCAACGTCCTGACTTTC.

V gene TRBV21-1 combines with J gene TRBJ1-1; the table names TRBD1, a call not compared with the DNA. TRBV21-1 is a pseudogene segment. This CDR3 has 16 residues. DNA for the CDR3: TGTGCCAGCAGCACCAAGACAGGACTTGGGGACACTGAAGCTTTCTTT. Its translation: CASSTKTGLGDTEAFF.

The chain carries TRBV30 and TRBJ2-1, with no clear D. The CDR3 sequence is 13 residues long. Trimming stripped 4 bases from V and 6 bases from J, with 13 bases between. From germline, CDR1 is GTSNPN and CDR2 SVGIG (reference sequence). The DNA of the CDR3 is TGTGCCTGGACTAAAGTGTCGGGCAATGAGCAGTTCTTC. Translating it yields CAWTKVSGNEQFF.

This clone was seen only once. The chain carries TRBV29-1 and TRBJ2-7; 13 nucleotides agree with TRBD2. Germline V gives CDR1 SQVTM, CDR2 ANQGSEA. Trimming took 6 bases from V and 3 from J; bases not matched to a gene: 5. CDR3 length equals 14 residues. CDR3 protein: CSVQGLAGYYEQYF. The CDR3 bases are TGCAGCGTCCAGGGACTAGCGGGGTACTACGAGCAGTACTTC.

The chain links TRBV13 to TRBJ2-5; D gene uncertain. V dropped 3 bases and J dropped 5 bases, with 4 bases sitting between them. Germline CDR1 reads PRHDT; CDR2 reads FYEKMQ (reference sequence). This CDR3 is 11 amino acids long. The CDR3 loop reads CASSFGETQYF. The CDR3 DNA reads TGTGCCAGCAGCTTCGGGGAGACCCAGTACTTC. Supplemented by reference TRBV13 and TRBJ2-5, the full variable domain reads AAGVIQSPRHLIKEKRETATLKCYPIPRHDTVYWYQQGPGQDPQFLISFYEKMQSDKGSIPDRFSAQQFSDYHSELNMSSLELGDSALYFCASSFGETQYFGPGTRLLVL.

The V gene is TRBV6-5, the J gene TRBJ2-2; TRBD2 is a possible D gene (5 bases). V was shortened by 2 bases and J by 6 bases, with 7 bases between the two germline ends. Germline V gene sequence: CDR1 MNHEY, CDR2 SVGAGI. The CDR3 totals 13 residues. CDR3 loop: CASSYTSSGELFF. In nucleotides, the CDR3 is TGTGCCAGCAGTTACACTAGTTCCGGGGAGCTGTTTTTT.

This clone was found once. V is TRBV28 and J is TRBJ1-2; 12 positions agree with TRBD1. After removal of 4 bases from V and 7 bases from J, the junction contained 7 bases not matched to a gene. The CDR3 contains 15 residues. Germline V gene data show CDR1 as MDHEN and CDR2 as SYDVKM. Here the CDR3 DNA reads TGTGCCAGCAGTTCCAAGGGACAGGGGGCTGGTGGCTACACCTTC. Translating it yields CASSSKGQGAGGYTF.

V gene TRBV18 combines with J gene TRBJ2-3; 8 nucleotides match TRBD2. The germline V gene encodes CDR1 KGHSH and CDR2 LQKENI. The V and J ends lost 4 bases and 3 bases, in that order; junction bases with no gene match: 6. The CDR3 runs 15 residues. The CDR3 coding sequence is TGTGCCAGCTCACTCAGGACTAGCATTACAGATACGCAGTATTTT. This translates into CASSLRTSITDTQYF.

The V gene is TRBV6-6, the J gene TRBJ2-5; 12 bases match TRBD2. The CDR3 totals 15 residues. V shed 7 bases, J shed 1 base, and the junction held 4 bases outside the gene matches. CDR1 is MNHNY and CDR2 is SVGAGI in the germline V gene (reference sequence). DNA of the CDR3: TGTGCCAGCACTTCTAGCGGGAGGGTCCAAGAGACCCAGTACTTC. Its translation is CASTSSGRVQETQYF.

Note on this clone: The junction differs from germline at one of its ends, possibly a read error. The chain has TRBV30 and TRBJ2-1; 14 bases map to TRBD2. The germline V gene encodes CDR1 GTSNPN and CDR2 SVGIG (reference sequence). The CDR3 has 17 residues. CDR3 region: CAWSKTSGRAGANKQFF. As DNA, the CDR3 is TGTGCCTGGAGCAAGACTAGCGGGAGGGCCGGGGCCAATAAGCAGTTCTTC.

The chain uses TRBV29-1 and TRBJ2-7; a weak D match, TRBD2 (7 bases). Trimming shortened V by 3 bases and J by 6 bases, and 15 bases separated the two germline ends. Germline V gene lookup returns CDR1 SQVTM and CDR2 ANQGSEA. The CDR3 length is 13 residues. The CDR3 sequence: CSVERGQGTEQYF. The CDR3 coding sequence is TGCAGCGTTGAGCGGGGGCAGGGGACCGAGCAGTACTTC.

This clone showed up just once. The sample contains more than one DNA sequence encoding this CDR3. V and J are TRBV18 and TRBJ1-1; the match to TRBD1 covers 7 bases. This CDR3 contains 13 residues. The germline CDR1 and CDR2 sequences are KGHSH and LQKENI. After removal of 3 bases from V and 5 bases from J, the junction contained 3 bases not matched to a gene. Written as DNA, the CDR3 is TGTGCCAGCTCACCCGACAGGGCAACTGAAGCTTTCTTT. Translation: CASSPDRATEAFF.